These 17 T cell receptor beta chains were all obtained from the same sample, sequenced in a study of T cells in localized non-small cell lung cancer. Assay used: immunoSEQ multiplex PCR; TCRdb lists only in-frame clones, some missing. Of around 50,000 clones listed, 86% were seen once; the top ten hold about a sixth. The specimen was peripheral blood, collected before any cancer treatment. All receptors derive from a male donor older than 55 with stage III squamous cell lung carcinoma.

V and J are TRBV5-4 and TRBJ2-2; 15 positions match TRBD2. The CDR3 runs to 16 residues. V lost 4 bases, J lost 7 bases, and 5 bases stayed unmatched. Germline loops: CDR1 SGHNT, CDR2 YYREEE (reference sequence). The CDR3, as DNA: TGTGCCAGCAGCCCTGGGACTAGCGGGAGGAGCGGGGAGCTGTTTTTT. Encoded protein: CASSPGTSGRSGELFF.

This clone appeared a single time. V is TRBV25-1 and J is TRBJ1-2; D ambiguous. Germline CDR1 MGHDK, CDR2 SYGVNS. V was clipped by 4 bases and J by 3 bases, with 6 bases between them. The CDR3 totals 12 residues. The CDR3 loop is CASSGVYYGYTF. The CDR3 nucleotides are TGTGCCAGCAGTGGGGTGTACTATGGCTACACCTTC.

The genes are TRBV5-1 and TRBJ1-1; D is ambiguous. Trimming pared 0 bases from V and 0 bases from J, leaving 9 bases between. CDR1 is SGHRS and CDR2 is YFSETQ in the germline V gene. CDR3 size: 15 residues. In DNA form, the CDR3 reads TGCGCCAGCAGCTTGGCCTTGCCGGTGAACACTGAAGCTTTCTTT. Translation: CASSLALPVNTEAFF.

This clone has more than one count but fewer than ten. The J gene is TRBJ1-4, the V gene TRBV9; the D is unclear. CDR3 length: 16 residues. Germline CDR1 SGDLS, CDR2 YYNGEE. Trimming shortened V by 0 bases and J by 0 bases, and 9 bases separated the two germline ends. This CDR3 is CASSVGQRSTNEKLFF. Here the CDR3 DNA reads TGTGCCAGCAGCGTAGGTCAGCGTTCAACTAATGAAAAACTGTTTTTT.

The CDR3 reads CASSTPAGPTDTQYF. The CDR3 coding sequence is TGTGCCAGTAGTACCCCAGCGGGACCCACAGATACGCAGTATTTT. The rearrangement joins TRBV19 to TRBJ2-3, with 7 positions matching TRBD2. Unmatched junction bases numbered 6, after V lost 4 bases and J lost 2 bases. The CDR3 spans 15 residues. The germline CDR1 and CDR2 sequences are LNHDA and SQIVND (reference sequence).

The chain recombines TRBV11-2 with TRBJ2-7; D remains ambiguous. The CDR3 totals 13 residues. Germline V gives CDR1 SGHAT, CDR2 FQNNGV. Trimming removed 1 base from V and 3 bases from J, with 7 bases in between. CDR3 region: CASSLVGNYEQYF. In DNA, the CDR3 is TGTGCCAGCAGCTTAGTAGGCAACTACGAGCAGTACTTC.

V usage is TRBV7-3 and J usage is TRBJ1-2; D unresolved. From germline, CDR1 is SGHTA and CDR2 FQGTGA. The CDR3 spans 13 residues. The V and J ends lost 0 bases and 7 bases respectively, with 9 bases between them. The CDR3 nucleotides are TGTGCCAGCAGCTTAACGATGGATGCTGGCTACACCTTC. As protein: CASSLTMDAGYTF. Filled out from reference TRBV7-3 and TRBJ1-2, the complete variable domain reads GAGVSQTPSNKVTEKGKYVELRCDPISGHTALYWYRQSLGQGPEFLIYFQGTGAADDSGLPNDRFFAVRPEGSVSTLKIQRTERGDSAVYLCASSLTMDAGYTFGSGTRLTVV.

The chain has TRBV5-1 and TRBJ2-6; 10 nucleotides agree with TRBD2. Trimming at V came to 3 bases and at J to 1 base, leaving 4 bases not matched to a gene. This CDR3 comprises 17 residues. The germline V gene encodes CDR1 SGHRS and CDR2 YFSETQ. The CDR3: CASSSATSGSGANVLTF. In nucleotides, the CDR3 is TGCGCCAGCAGCTCTGCGACTAGCGGGTCTGGGGCCAACGTCCTGACTTTC. Looking up the rest from reference TRBV5-1 and TRBJ2-6 gives the full variable domain: KAGVTQTPRYLIKTRGQQVTLSCSPISGHRSVSWYQQTPGQGLQFLFEYFSETQRNKGNFPGRFSGRQFSNSRSEMNVSTLELGDSALYLCASSSATSGSGANVLTFGAGSRLTVL.

The J gene is TRBJ2-7, the V gene TRBV6-5; D tentatively fits TRBD1 or TRBD2 (6 bases each). Germline V gene sequence: CDR1 MNHEY, CDR2 SVGAGI. The CDR3 totals 14 residues. V lost 5 bases and J lost 7, with 18 bases in between. CDR3: CASSPRGADGEQYF. CDR3 in DNA: TGTGCCAGCAGTCCGAGGGGGGCGGATGGGGAGCAGTACTTC.

Comments on this clone: One junction end does not reproduce the germline sequence, and a read error may be involved. The gene calls are TRBV15 and TRBJ1-1; weak D call: TRBD1 (6 bases). The CDR3 covers 12 residues. Germline CDR1 and CDR2: LNHNV and YYDKDF (reference sequence). CDR3 residues: CATSRDRIQAFF. CDR3 coding DNA: TGTGCCACCAGCCGAGACAGGATACAAGCTTTCTTT.

V usage is TRBV5-1 and J usage is TRBJ2-1; either TRBD1 or TRBD2 may supply D (6 bases each). The CDR3 loop spans 14 amino acids. V was trimmed by 0 bases and J by 6 bases, leaving 10 bases between them. From germline, CDR1 is SGHRS and CDR2 YFSETQ. CDR3 in amino acids: CASSLGQEGNEQFF. In DNA form, the CDR3 reads TGCGCCAGCAGCTTGGGACAGGAGGGCAATGAGCAGTTCTTC.

The chain combines TRBV27 with TRBJ2-7; D possibly uses TRBD1 or TRBD2 (6 bases each). V gave up 3 bases and J gave up 4 bases, with 13 bases separating them. Germline V gene data show CDR1 as MNHEY and CDR2 as SMNVEV (reference sequence). This CDR3 is built from 14 residues. The CDR3 coding sequence is TGTGCCAGCAGTTTCACAGGGAGGACATACGAGCAGTACTTC. This codes for CASSFTGRTYEQYF.

The rearrangement joins TRBV4-2 to TRBJ2-1; 9 positions match TRBD2. Per the germline V gene, CDR1 is LGHNA and CDR2 is YNFKEQ. V lost 3 bases, J lost 2 bases, and 5 bases stayed unmatched. This CDR3 region has 16 residues. The CDR3 protein is CASSHEASGTYNEQFF. As DNA, the CDR3 is TGTGCCAGCAGCCACGAAGCTAGCGGGACCTACAATGAGCAGTTCTTC.

The sample holds one count of this clone. The chain employs TRBV6-6 and TRBJ1-3, with D perhaps matching TRBD1 (6 bases). This CDR3 has 15 amino acids. V lost 6 bases, J lost 0 bases, and 12 bases lay in between. Germline CDR1 MNHNY, CDR2 SVGAGI (reference sequence). The CDR3 DNA is TGTGCCAGCAGGGGGGGCCAAAGCTCTGGAAACACCATATATTTT. Translating it yields CASRGGQSSGNTIYF.

V is TRBV11-1 and J is TRBJ1-3; the D is unclear. Germline V gene data show CDR1 as SGHAT and CDR2 as FQDESV (reference sequence). The V end lost 5 bases, the J end lost 5 bases, and 7 bases lay between the germline ends. This CDR3 contains 12 residues. CDR3 in amino acids: CASSVSRNTIYF. In nucleotides, the CDR3 is TGTGCCAGCAGCGTCAGTAGAAACACCATATATTTT.

This chain connects TRBV5-1 to TRBJ2-2; 9 nucleotides line up with TRBD1. The CDR3 extends over 18 amino acids. J was trimmed by 1 base and V by 0 bases; bases with no gene match: 7. Germline V CDR1 and CDR2: SGHRS, YFSETQ. Here the CDR3 DNA reads TGCGCCAGCAGCTTGGGTTGGGGACAGGGCAGGAACACCGGGGAGCTGTTTTTT. Residues: CASSLGWGQGRNTGELFF.

This clone was recorded only once. CDR3 region: CASSLDNSGNTIYF. Written as DNA, the CDR3 is TGCGCCAGCAGCTTGGACAACTCTGGAAACACCATATATTTT. The rearrangement uses TRBV5-1 and TRBJ1-3; D uncertain. V lost 0 bases and J lost 0, with 4 bases in between. The CDR3 length is 14 residues. Germline V gene lookup returns CDR1 SGHRS and CDR2 YFSETQ. Looking up the rest from reference TRBV5-1 and TRBJ1-3 gives the full variable domain: KAGVTQTPRYLIKTRGQQVTLSCSPISGHRSVSWYQQTPGQGLQFLFEYFSETQRNKGNFPGRFSGRQFSNSRSEMNVSTLELGDSALYLCASSLDNSGNTIYFGEGSWLTVV.